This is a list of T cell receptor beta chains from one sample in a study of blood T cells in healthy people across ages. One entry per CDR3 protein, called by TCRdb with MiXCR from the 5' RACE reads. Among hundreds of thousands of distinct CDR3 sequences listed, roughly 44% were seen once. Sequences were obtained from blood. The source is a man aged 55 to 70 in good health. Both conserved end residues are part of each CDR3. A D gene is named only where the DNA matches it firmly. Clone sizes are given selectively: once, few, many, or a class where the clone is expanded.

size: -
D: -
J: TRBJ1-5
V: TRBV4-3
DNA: TGCGCCAGCAGCCAAGATCATAGGGGCCAGCCCCAGCATTTT
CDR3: CASSQDHRGQPQHF

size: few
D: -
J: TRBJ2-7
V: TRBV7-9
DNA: TGTGCCAGCAGCACCCGACTGAGCTCCTACGAGCAGTACTTC
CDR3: CASSTRLSSYEQYF

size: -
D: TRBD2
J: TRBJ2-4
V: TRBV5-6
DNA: TGTGCCAGCAGCACAACCGGGACTAGCTTAAACATTCAGTACTTC
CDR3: CASSTTGTSLNIQYF

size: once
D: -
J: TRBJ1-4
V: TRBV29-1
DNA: TGCAGCGTTACATTTGGAGGGAAAAATGAAAAACTGTTTTTT
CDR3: CSVTFGGKNEKLFF

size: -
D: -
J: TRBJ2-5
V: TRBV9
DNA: TGTGCCAGCAGCCCCCCGGGACGGTCATCCCAGTACTTC
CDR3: CASSPPGRSSQYF

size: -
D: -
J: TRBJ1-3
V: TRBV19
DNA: TGTGCCAGTACCATGGACGGTACCTCTGGAAACACCATATATTTT
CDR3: CASTMDGTSGNTIYF

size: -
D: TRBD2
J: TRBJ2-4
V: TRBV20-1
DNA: TGCAGTGCGGTCGTCGCGACTAGCGGGGGGACCAAAAACATTCTGTACTTC
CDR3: CSAVVATSGGTKNILYF

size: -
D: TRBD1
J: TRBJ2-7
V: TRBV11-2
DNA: TGTGCCAGCAGCTTAACGGGACAGGGGCTTTCCTACGAGCAGTACTTC
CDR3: CASSLTGQGLSYEQYF

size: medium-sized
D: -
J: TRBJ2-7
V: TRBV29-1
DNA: TGCAGCGTTGTGGAGGGTACCTACGAGCAGTACTTC
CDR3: CSVVEGTYEQYF

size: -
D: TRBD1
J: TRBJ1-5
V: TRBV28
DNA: TGTGCCAGCAGTACAGGGGTTCAGCCCCAGCATTTT
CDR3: CASSTGVQPQHF

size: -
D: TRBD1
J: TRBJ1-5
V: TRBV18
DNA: TGTGCCAGCTCACCATCCGCAGGGGGGATCGGCAATCAGCCCCAGCATTTT
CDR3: CASSPSAGGIGNQPQHF

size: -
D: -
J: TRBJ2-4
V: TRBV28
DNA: TGTGCCAGCAGTAAGCGCGGAGGGAAAAACATTCAGTACTTC
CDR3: CASSKRGGKNIQYF

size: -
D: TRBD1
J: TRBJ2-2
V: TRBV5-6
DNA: TGTGCCAGCAGCTGGGACAGGGGATCCACCGGGGAGCTGTTTTTT
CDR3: CASSWDRGSTGELFF

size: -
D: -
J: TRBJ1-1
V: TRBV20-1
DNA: TGCAGTGCTGGCCTGGGCAGGGAGACTGAAGCTTTCTTT
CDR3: CSAGLGRETEAFF

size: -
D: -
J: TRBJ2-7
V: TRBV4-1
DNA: TGCGCCAGCAGCCAAGGGGCAGCCCACTCTTACGAGCAGTACTTC
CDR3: CASSQGAAHSYEQYF

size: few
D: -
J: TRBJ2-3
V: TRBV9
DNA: TGTGCCAGCAGCGTAGACCTCCAGAGTGCGGATACGCAGTATTTT
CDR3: CASSVDLQSADTQYF

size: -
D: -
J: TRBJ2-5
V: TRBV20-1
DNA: TGCAGTGCTAGAGACAGGTACAATGAGCAGTACTTC
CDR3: CSARDRYNEQYF

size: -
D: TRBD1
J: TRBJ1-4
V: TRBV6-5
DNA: TGTGCCAGCAGTTACGGGGGCAGGGGGCTTGGGAAACTGTTTTTT
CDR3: CASSYGGRGLGKLFF

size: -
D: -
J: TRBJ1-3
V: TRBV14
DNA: TGTGCCAGCAGCCGCAAGGAGTCGGAAGGAAACACCATATATTTT
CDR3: CASSRKESEGNTIYF